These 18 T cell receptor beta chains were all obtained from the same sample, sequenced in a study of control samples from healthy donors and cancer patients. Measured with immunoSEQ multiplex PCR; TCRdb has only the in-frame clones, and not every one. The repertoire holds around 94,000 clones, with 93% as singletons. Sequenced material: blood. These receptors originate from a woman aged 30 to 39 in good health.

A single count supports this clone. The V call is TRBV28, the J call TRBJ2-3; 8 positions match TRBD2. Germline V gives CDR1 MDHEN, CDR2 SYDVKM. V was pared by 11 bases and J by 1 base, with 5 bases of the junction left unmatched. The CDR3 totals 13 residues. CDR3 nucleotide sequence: TGTGCCGTCAACGGGGGGGGCACAGATACGCAGTATTTT. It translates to CAVNGGGTDTQYF.

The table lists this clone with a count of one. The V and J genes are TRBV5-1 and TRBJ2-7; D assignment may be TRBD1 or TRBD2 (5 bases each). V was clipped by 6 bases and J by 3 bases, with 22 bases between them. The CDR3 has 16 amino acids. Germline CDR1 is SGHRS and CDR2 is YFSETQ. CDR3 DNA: TGCGCCAGCACCTGGGGCGGTCGGGAAGCGTACTACGAGCAGTACTTC. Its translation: CASTWGGREAYYEQYF.

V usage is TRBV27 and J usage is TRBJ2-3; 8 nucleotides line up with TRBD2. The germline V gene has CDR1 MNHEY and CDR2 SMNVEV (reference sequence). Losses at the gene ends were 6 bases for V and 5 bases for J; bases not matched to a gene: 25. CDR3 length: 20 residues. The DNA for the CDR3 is TGTGCCAGCAGACAATCTCCGTGGGAGGCCGGGGGGGCCTTGGAAGATACGCAGTATTTT. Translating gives CASRQSPWEAGGALEDTQYF.

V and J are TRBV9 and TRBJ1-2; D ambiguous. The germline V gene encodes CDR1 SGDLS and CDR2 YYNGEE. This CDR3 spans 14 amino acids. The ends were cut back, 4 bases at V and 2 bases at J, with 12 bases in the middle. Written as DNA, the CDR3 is TGTGCCAGCAGCCCTTCGACCGAGAACTATGGCTACACCTTC. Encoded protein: CASSPSTENYGYTF.

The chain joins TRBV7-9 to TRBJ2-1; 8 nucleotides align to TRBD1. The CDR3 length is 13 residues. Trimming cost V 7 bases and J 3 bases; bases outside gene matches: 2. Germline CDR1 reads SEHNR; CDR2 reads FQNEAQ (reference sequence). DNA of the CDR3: TGTGCCAGCACGGGACAGGTCTACAATGAGCAGTTCTTC. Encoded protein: CASTGQVYNEQFF.

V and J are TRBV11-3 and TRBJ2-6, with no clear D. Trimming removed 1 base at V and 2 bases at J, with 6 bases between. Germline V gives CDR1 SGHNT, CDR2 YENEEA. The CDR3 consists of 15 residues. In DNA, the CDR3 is TGTGCCAGCAGCTTAGCTGACACTGGGGCCAACGTCCTGACTTTC. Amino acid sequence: CASSLADTGANVLTF.

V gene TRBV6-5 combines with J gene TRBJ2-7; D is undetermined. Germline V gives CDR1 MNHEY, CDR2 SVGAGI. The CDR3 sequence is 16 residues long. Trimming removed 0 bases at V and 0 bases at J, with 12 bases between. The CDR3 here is CASSYSGVVSSYEQYF. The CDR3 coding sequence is TGTGCCAGCAGTTACTCTGGGGTAGTCAGCTCCTACGAGCAGTACTTC.

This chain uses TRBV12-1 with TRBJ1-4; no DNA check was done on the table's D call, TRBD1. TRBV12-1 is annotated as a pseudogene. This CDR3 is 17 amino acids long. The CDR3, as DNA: TGTGCCAGCAGCTTTGGCGGGACAGGGGCCTTTAATGAAAAACTGTTTTTT. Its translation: CASSFGGTGAFNEKLFF.

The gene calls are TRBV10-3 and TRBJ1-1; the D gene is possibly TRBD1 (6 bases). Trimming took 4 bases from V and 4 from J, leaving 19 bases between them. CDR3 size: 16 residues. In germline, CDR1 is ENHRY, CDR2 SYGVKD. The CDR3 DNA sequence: TGTGCCATCAGTGGGACAGCGTCTGGGTCTGGCACTGAAGCTTTCTTT. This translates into CAISGTASGSGTEAFF.

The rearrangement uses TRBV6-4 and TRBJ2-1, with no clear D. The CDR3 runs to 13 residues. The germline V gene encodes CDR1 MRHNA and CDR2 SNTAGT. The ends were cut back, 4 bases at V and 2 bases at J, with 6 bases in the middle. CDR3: CASSGDPYNEQFF. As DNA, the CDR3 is TGTGCCAGCAGTGGGGATCCCTACAATGAGCAGTTCTTC.

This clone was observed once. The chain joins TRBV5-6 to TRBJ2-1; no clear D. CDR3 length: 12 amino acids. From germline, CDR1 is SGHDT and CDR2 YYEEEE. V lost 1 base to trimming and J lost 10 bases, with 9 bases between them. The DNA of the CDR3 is TGTGCCAGCAGCTTGTTTACAACCGAGCAGTTCTTC. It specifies CASSLFTTEQFF.

CDR3 sequence reads: CASSERRVTQPQHF. CDR3 coding DNA: TGTGCCAGCAGTGAAAGGAGGGTTACTCAGCCCCAGCATTTT. The rearrangement links TRBV6-1 to TRBJ1-5; D is unresolved. Deletions cut 2 bases from V and 6 bases from J, with 11 bases between. This CDR3 has 14 residues. CDR1 MNHNS and CDR2 SASEGT come from the germline V gene.

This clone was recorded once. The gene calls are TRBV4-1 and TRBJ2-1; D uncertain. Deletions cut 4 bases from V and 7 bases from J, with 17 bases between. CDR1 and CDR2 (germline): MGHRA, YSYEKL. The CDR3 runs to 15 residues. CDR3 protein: CASSPSRTLRNEQFF. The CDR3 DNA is TGCGCCAGCAGCCCCTCACGGACCCTCCGAAATGAGCAGTTCTTC.

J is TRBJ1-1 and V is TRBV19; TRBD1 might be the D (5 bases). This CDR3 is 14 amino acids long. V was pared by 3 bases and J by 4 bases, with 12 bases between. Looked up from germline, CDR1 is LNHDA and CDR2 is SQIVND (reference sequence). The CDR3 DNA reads TGTGCCAGTAGTATCCCCAGGGAGAGCACTGAAGCTTTCTTT. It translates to CASSIPRESTEAFF.

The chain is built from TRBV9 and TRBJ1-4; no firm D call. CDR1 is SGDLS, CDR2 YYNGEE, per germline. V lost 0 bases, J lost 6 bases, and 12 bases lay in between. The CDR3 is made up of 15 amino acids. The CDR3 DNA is TGTGCCAGCAGCGTAGATGGGGAAGTGGATGAAAAACTGTTTTTT. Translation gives CASSVDGEVDEKLFF. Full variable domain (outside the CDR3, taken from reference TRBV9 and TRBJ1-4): DSGVTQTPKHLITATGQRVTLRCSPRSGDLSVYWYQQSLDQGLQFLIQYYNGEERAKGNILERFSAQQFPDLHSELNLSSLELGDSALYFCASSVDGEVDEKLFFGSGTQLSVL.

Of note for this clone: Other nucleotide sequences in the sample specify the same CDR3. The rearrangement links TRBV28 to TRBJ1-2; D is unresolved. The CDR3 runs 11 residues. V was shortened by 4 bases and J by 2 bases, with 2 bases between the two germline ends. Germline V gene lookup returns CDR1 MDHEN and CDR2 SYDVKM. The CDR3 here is CASSSNYGYTF. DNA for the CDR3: TGTGCCAGCAGTTCAAACTATGGCTACACCTTC.

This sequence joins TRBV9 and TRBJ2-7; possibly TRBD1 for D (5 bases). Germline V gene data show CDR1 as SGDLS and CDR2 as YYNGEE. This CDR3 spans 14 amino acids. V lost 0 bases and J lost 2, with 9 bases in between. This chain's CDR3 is CASSVGGTAYEQYF. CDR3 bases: TGTGCCAGCAGCGTAGGGGGCACCGCCTACGAGCAGTACTTC.

The CDR3 here is CASSQGGLAAGANVLTF. CDR3 bases: TGTGCCAGCAGCCAGGGGGGTCTCGCTGCTGGGGCCAACGTCCTGACTTTC. V usage is TRBV3-1 (or the pseudogene TRBV3-2) and J usage is TRBJ2-6, with D tentatively TRBD2 (6 bases). The CDR3 is made up of 17 amino acids. Between the trimmed V and J ends, which lost 3 bases and 2 bases, there was a span of 14 bases. The germline gives CDR1 LGHDT, CDR2 YNNKEL (reference sequence).